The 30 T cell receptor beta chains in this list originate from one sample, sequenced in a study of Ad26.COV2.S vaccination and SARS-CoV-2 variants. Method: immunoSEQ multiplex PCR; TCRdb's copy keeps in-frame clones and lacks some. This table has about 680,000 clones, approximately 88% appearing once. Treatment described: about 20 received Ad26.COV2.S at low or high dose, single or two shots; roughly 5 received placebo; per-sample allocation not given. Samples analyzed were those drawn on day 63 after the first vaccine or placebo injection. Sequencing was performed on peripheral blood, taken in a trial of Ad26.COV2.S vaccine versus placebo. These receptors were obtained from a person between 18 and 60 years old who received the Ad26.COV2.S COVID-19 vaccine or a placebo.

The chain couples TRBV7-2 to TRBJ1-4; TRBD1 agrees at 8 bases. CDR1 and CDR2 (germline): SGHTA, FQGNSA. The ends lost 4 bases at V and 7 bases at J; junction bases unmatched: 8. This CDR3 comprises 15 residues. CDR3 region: CASSSTGVGGEKLFF. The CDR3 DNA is TGTGCCAGCAGCTCGACAGGGGTTGGGGGTGAAAAACTGTTTTTT.

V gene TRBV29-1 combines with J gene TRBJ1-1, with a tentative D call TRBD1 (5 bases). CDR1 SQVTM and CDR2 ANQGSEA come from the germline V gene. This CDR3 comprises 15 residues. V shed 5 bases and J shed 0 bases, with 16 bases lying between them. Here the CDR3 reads CSVRNRQPMNTEAFF. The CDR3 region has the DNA TGCAGCGTTCGAAACCGACAGCCCATGAACACTGAAGCTTTCTTT.

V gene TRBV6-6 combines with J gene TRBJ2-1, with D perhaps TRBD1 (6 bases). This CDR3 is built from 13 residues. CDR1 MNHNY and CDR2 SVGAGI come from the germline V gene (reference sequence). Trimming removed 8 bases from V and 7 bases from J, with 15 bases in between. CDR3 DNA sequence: TGTGCCAGCGCAAACAGGGTCGGTAATGAGCAGTTCTTC. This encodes CASANRVGNEQFF.

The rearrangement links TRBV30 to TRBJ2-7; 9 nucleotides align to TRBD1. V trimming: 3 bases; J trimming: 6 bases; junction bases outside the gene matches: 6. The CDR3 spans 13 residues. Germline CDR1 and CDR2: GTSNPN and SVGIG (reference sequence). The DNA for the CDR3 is TGTGCCTGGAGGGGACAGGGAATAAGCGAGCAGTACTTC. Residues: CAWRGQGISEQYF.

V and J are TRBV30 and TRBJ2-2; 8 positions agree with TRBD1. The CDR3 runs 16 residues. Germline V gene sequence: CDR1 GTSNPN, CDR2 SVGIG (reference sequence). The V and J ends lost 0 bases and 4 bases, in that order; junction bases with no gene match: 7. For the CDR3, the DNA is TGTGCCTGGAGTGTACAGGGGGGTCTCGTCACCGGGGAGCTGTTTTTT. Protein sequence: CAWSVQGGLVTGELFF.

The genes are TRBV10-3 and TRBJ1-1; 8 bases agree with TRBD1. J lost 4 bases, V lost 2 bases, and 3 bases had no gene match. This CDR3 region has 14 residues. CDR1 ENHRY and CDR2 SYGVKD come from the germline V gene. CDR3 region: CAISEGQGLTEAFF. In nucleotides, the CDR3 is TGTGCCATCAGTGAGGGACAGGGACTCACTGAAGCTTTCTTT.

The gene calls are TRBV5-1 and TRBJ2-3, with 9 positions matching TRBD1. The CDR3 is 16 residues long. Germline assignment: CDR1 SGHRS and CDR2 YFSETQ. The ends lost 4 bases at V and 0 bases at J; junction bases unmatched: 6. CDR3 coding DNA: TGCGCCAGCAGCAGACAGGGGGATTTTAGCACAGATACGCAGTATTTT. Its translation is CASSRQGDFSTDTQYF. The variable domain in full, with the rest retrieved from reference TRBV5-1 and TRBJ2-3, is KAGVTQTPRYLIKTRGQQVTLSCSPISGHRSVSWYQQTPGQGLQFLFEYFSETQRNKGNFPGRFSGRQFSNSRSEMNVSTLELGDSALYLCASSRQGDFSTDTQYFGPGTRLTVL.

CDR3 loop: CATSRSYNEQFF. The CDR3 DNA sequence: TGTGCCACCAGTCGTTCTTACAATGAGCAGTTCTTC. V usage is TRBV24-1 and J usage is TRBJ2-1, with no clear D. This CDR3 is 12 amino acids long. V lost 6 bases, J lost 4 bases, and 6 bases lay in between. CDR1 and CDR2 from the germline V gene are KGHDR and SFDVKD.

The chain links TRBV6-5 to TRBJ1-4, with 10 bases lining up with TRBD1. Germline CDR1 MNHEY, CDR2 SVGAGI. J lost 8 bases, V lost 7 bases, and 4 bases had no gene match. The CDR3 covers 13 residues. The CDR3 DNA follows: TGTGCCAGCAAAGGACAGGGGGAAGAAAAACTGTTTTTT. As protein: CASKGQGEEKLFF.

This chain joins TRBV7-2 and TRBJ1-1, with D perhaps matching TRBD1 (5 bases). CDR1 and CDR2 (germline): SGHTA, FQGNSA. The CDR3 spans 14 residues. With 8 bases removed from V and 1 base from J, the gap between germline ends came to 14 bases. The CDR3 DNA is TGTGCCAGCCGTCCGACAGCCCAGAACACTGAAGCTTTCTTT. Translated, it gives CASRPTAQNTEAFF.

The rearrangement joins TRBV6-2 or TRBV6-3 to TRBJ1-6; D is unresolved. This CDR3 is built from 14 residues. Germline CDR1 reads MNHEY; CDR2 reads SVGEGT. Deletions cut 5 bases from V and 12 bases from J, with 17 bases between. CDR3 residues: CASSDPGYILPLHF. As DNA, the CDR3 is TGTGCCAGCAGTGACCCGGGATATATTTTACCCCTCCACTTT.

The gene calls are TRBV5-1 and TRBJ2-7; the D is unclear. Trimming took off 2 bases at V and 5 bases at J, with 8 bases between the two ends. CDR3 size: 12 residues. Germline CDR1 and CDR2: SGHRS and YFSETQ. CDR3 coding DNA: TGCGCCAGCAGCTTCCGATTCGACGAGCAGTACTTC. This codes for CASSFRFDEQYF.

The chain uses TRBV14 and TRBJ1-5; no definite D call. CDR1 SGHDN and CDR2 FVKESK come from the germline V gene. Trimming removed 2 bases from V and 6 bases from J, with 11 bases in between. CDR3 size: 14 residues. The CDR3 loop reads CASSQRGMGQPQHF. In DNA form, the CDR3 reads TGTGCCAGCAGCCAACGAGGGATGGGTCAGCCCCAGCATTTT.

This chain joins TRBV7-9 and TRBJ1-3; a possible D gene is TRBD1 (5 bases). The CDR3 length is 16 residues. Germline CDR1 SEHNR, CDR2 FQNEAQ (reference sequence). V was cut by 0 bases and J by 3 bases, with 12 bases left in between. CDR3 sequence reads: CASSLAAQGVGNTIYF. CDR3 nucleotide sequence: TGTGCCAGCAGCTTAGCTGCCCAGGGAGTTGGAAACACCATATATTTT.

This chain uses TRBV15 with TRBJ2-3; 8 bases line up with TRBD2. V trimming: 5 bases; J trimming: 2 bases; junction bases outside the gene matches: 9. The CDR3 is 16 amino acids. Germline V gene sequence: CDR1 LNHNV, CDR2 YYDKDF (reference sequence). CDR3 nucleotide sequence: TGTGCCACCAGCGGGGACGTCGGGGGGGCCACAGATACGCAGTATTTT. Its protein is CATSGDVGGATDTQYF.

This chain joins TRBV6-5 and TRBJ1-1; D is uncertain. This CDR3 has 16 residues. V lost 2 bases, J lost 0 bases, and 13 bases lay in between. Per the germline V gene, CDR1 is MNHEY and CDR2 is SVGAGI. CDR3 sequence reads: CASSYGGQGMNTEAFF. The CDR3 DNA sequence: TGTGCCAGCAGTTACGGAGGCCAAGGGATGAACACTGAAGCTTTCTTT.

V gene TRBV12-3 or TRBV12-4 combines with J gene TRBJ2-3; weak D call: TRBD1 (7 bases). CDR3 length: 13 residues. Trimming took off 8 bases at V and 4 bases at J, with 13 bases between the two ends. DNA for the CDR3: TGTGCCAGCTCCCAGGGGGGCCCAGATACGCAGTATTTT. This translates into CASSQGGPDTQYF.

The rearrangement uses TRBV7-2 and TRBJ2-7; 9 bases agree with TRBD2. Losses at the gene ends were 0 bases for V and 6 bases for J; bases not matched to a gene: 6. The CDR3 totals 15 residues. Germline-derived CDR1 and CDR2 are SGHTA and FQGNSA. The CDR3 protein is CASSLAVAGVSEQYF. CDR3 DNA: TGTGCCAGCAGCTTAGCAGTAGCGGGGGTGAGCGAGCAGTACTTC.

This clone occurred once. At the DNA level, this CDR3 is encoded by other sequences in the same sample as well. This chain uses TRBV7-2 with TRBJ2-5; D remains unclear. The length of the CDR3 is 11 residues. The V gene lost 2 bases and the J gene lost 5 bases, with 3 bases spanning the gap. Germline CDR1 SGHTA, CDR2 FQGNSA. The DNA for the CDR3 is TGTGCCAGCAGCTTACTGGAGACCCAGTACTTC. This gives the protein CASSLLETQYF. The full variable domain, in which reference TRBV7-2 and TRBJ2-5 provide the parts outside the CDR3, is GAGVSQSPSNKVTEKGKDVELRCDPISGHTALYWYRQSLGQGLEFLIYFQGNSAPDKSGLPSDRFSAERTGGSVSTLTIQRTQQEDSAVYLCASSLLETQYFGPGTRLLVL.

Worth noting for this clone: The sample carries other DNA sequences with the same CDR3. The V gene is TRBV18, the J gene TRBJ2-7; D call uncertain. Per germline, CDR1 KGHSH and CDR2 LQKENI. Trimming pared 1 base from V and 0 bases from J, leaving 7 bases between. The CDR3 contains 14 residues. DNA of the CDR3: TGTGCCAGCTCACCACAGGGCCTCTCCTACGAGCAGTACTTC. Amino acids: CASSPQGLSYEQYF.

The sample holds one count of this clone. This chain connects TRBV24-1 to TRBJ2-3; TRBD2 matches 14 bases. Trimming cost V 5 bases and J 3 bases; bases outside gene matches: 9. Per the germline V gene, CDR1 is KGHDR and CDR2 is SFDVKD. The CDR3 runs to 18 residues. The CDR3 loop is CATSAGLAGAMRTDTQYF. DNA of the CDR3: TGTGCCACCAGTGCGGGACTAGCGGGGGCCATGAGGACAGATACGCAGTATTTT.

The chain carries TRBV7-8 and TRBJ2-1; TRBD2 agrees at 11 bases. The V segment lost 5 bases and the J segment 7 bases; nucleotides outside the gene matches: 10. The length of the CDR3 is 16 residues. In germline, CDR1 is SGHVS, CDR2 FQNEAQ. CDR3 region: CASSPYSGGAQNEQFF. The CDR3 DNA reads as TGTGCCAGCAGCCCTTATAGCGGGGGGGCTCAGAATGAGCAGTTCTTC. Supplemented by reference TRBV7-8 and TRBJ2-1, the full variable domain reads GAGVSQSPRYKVAKRGQDVALRCDPISGHVSLFWYQQALGQGPEFLTYFQNEAQLDKSGLPSDRFFAERPEGSVSTLKIQRTQQEDSAVYLCASSPYSGGAQNEQFFGPGTRLTVL.

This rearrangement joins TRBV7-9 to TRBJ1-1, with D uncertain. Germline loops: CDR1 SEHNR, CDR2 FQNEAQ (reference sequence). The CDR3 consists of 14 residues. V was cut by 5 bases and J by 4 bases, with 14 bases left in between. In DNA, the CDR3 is TGTGCCAGCAGCCCTTTTCCGGATGGCACTGAAGCTTTCTTT. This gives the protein CASSPFPDGTEAFF.

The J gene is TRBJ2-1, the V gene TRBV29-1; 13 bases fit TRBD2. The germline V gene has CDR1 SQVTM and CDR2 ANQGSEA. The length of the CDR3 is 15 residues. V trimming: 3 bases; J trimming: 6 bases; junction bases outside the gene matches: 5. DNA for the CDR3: TGCAGCGTTGACCTGACTAGCGGGGGGTCCAATGAGCAGTTCTTC. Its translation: CSVDLTSGGSNEQFF.

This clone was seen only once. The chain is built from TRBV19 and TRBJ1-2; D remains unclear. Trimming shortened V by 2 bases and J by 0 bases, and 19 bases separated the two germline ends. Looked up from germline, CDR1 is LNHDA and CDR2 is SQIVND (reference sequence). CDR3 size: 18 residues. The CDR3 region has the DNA TGTGCCAGTAGTATACAAAGACGGTCGAACCCAGCTAACTATGGCTACACCTTC. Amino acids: CASSIQRRSNPANYGYTF.

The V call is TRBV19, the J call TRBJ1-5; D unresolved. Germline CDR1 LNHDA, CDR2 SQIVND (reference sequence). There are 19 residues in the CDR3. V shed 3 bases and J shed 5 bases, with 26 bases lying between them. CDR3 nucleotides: TGTGCCAGTAGTATGGCTATCCAGCGACTCCTCCATTCCTATCAGCCCCAGCATTTT. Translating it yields CASSMAIQRLLHSYQPQHF.

The CDR3 here is CASSSYRQGGNGYTF. The DNA for the CDR3 is TGTGCCAGCAGTTCTTATCGACAGGGAGGAAACGGCTACACCTTC. The rearrangement links TRBV6-6 to TRBJ1-2; 7 nucleotides agree with TRBD1. V was clipped by 4 bases and J by 8 bases; unmatched bases: 13. CDR3 length: 15 amino acids. Per germline, CDR1 MNHNY and CDR2 SVGAGI (reference sequence).

CDR3 sequence: CAGRRAANEKLFF. For the CDR3, the DNA is TGTGCCGGACGCCGGGCCGCTAATGAAAAACTGTTTTTT. This chain joins TRBV28 and TRBJ1-4, with unresolved D. Germline V gene sequence: CDR1 MDHEN, CDR2 SYDVKM. The length of the CDR3 is 13 residues. The V gene lost 11 bases and the J gene lost 3 bases, with 13 bases spanning the gap.

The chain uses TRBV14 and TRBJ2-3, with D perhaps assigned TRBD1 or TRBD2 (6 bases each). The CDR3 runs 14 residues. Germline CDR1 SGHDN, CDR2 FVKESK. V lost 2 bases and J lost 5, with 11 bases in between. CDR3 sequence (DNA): TGTGCCAGCAGCCAATCCGGGGGCAGAGATACGCAGTATTTT. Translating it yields CASSQSGGRDTQYF.

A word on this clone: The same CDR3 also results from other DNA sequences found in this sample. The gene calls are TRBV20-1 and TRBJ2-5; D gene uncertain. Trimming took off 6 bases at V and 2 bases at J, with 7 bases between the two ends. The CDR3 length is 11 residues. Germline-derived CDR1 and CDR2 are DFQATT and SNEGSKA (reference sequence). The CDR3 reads CSARPQETQYF. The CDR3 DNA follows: TGCAGTGCCCGCCCACAAGAGACCCAGTACTTC.